This TCR beta chain is drawn from a study of blood T cell repertoires in COVID-19. In the study overall: Whether acute or convalescent, the COVID-19 samples came from the United States, Italy and Spain. PBMCs, B-cell-depleted T cells, or T cells were the source of the cDNA or gDNA that made up the material.

CDR3 length equals 14 residues. Germline V lookup: CDR1 MNHEY, CDR2 SVGAGI. V was pared by 5 bases and J by 4 bases, with 12 bases between. Per the original data handling: Nucleated cell counts were estimated from reference gene primer amplification. TCRdb's copy holds only in-frame clones and misses some; the assay was immunoSEQ multiplex PCR. V, J and clone size are those of that table, while D and trimming were read from the DNA. Of around 100,000 clones in the sample, over 80% are singletons; the top ten hold approximately 15%. Material: peripheral blood. This chain links TRBV6-5 with TRBJ1-3, with D hard to call. The TCR sequence derives from a man aged 50 to 60 with acute or convalescent COVID-19. CDR3 in DNA: TGTGCCAGCAGTAGCGGACTGGGGGGAAACACCATATATTTT. This sequence encodes CASSSGLGGNTIYF.